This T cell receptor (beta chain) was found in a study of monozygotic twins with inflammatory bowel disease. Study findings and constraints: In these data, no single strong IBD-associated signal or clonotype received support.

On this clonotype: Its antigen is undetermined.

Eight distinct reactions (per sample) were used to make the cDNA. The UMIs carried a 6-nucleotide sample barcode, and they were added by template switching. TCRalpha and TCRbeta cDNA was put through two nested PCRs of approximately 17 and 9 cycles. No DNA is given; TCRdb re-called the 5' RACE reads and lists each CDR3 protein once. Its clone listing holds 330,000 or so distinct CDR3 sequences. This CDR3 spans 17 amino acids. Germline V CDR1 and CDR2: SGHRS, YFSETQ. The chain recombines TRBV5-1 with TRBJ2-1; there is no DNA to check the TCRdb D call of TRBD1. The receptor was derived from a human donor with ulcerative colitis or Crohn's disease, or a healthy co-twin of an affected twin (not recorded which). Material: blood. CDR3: CASRGKSGDNSGNEQFF. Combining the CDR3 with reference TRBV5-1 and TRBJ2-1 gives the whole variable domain KAGVTQTPRYLIKTRGQQVTLSCSPISGHRSVSWYQQTPGQGLQFLFEYFSETQRNKGNFPGRFSGRQFSNSRSEMNVSTLELGDSALYLCASRGKSGDNSGNEQFFGPGTRLTVL.